The next 10 T cell receptor beta chains were all read from a single sample in a study of blood T cell repertoires in COVID-19. Sequencing used immunoSEQ multiplex PCR; TCRdb keeps in-frame clones, though not all of them. The table records 17,000 or so clones, 81% of them present only once. The sample consisted of peripheral blood. These receptors were taken from a man aged 40-49 years with active or convalescent COVID-19.

The chain employs TRBV3-1 (or the pseudogene TRBV3-2) and TRBJ2-7; a possible D gene is TRBD2 (7 bases). CDR1 is LGHDT, CDR2 YNNKEL, per germline (reference sequence). With 3 bases removed from V and 2 bases from J, the gap between germline ends came to 11 bases. CDR3 length: 14 residues. CDR3 sequence: CASSHGGGAYEQYF. CDR3 DNA sequence: TGTGCCAGCAGCCACGGCGGGGGCGCCTACGAGCAGTACTTC.

In its sample, this clone was seen once. J is TRBJ2-3 and V is TRBV5-6; 7 positions match TRBD1. The CDR3 extends over 15 amino acids. CDR1 SGHDT and CDR2 YYEEEE come from the germline V gene. Losses at the gene ends were 0 bases for V and 5 bases for J; bases not matched to a gene: 6. CDR3 in amino acids: CASSLGQGMKDTQYF. The CDR3 DNA reads TGTGCCAGCAGCTTGGGACAGGGAATGAAAGATACGCAGTATTTT.

Comment on this clone: At one of its ends the junction is not consistent with the germline gene, which may arise from a read error. The V call is TRBV9, the J call TRBJ2-3; D perhaps matches TRBD1 (5 bases). Germline V gives CDR1 SGDLS, CDR2 YYNGEE. The CDR3 runs 12 residues. CDR3 in DNA: TGTGCCAGCAGCTCCCCTACAGGTACGCAGTATTTT. Translation gives CASSSPTGTQYF.

The rearrangement uses TRBV20-1 and TRBJ2-3; no reliable D call. Germline assignment: CDR1 DFQATT and CDR2 SNEGSKA (reference sequence). The length of the CDR3 is 11 residues. Trimming removed 5 bases at V and 5 bases at J, with 8 bases between. CDR3 sequence: CSAENLDTQYF. The CDR3 coding sequence is TGCAGTGCTGAGAACTTAGATACGCAGTATTTT.

The chain recombines TRBV3-1 (or the pseudogene TRBV3-2) with TRBJ1-2; maybe TRBD1 (5 bases). The germline gives CDR1 LGHDT, CDR2 YNNKEL (reference sequence). This CDR3 has 16 residues. Trimming removed 8 bases at V and 6 bases at J, with 25 bases between. CDR3 nucleotides: TGTGCCAGCCAGTCCACCGTAGTGGGACTACAAGATGGCTACACCTTC. Its protein is CASQSTVVGLQDGYTF.

In this sample, this clone turned up a few times. The J gene is TRBJ1-2, the V gene TRBV3-1 (or the pseudogene TRBV3-2); 7 nucleotides line up with TRBD1. V trimming: 1 base; J trimming: 2 bases; junction bases outside the gene matches: 10. Germline V CDR1 and CDR2: LGHDT, YNNKEL (reference sequence). CDR3 length: 17 amino acids. This CDR3 is CASSQVTRTTGNYGYTF. The CDR3 nucleotides read TGTGCCAGCAGCCAAGTTACCCGAACGACAGGGAACTATGGCTACACCTTC.

The J gene is TRBJ2-2, the V gene TRBV6-4; 8 bases are a match to TRBD2. The CDR3 length is 14 residues. The germline V gene encodes CDR1 MRHNA and CDR2 SNTAGT. V lost 6 bases, J lost 3 bases, and 3 bases stayed unmatched. This CDR3 is CASSGGADTGELFF. The CDR3 nucleotides read TGTGCCAGCAGCGGGGGGGCCGACACCGGGGAGCTGTTTTTT.

The chain uses TRBV6-6 and TRBJ2-5, with a possible D match to TRBD2 (5 bases). The CDR3 has 11 residues. Germline-derived CDR1 and CDR2 are MNHNY and SVGAGI (reference sequence). V was pared by 5 bases and J by 8 bases, with 9 bases between. The CDR3 DNA is TGTGCCAGCAGTCCCTCTAGCACCCAGTACTTC. It specifies CASSPSSTQYF.

This chain connects TRBV10-1 to TRBJ1-1, with D unclear. This CDR3 comprises 12 residues. Looked up from germline, CDR1 is WNHNN and CDR2 is SYGVQD (reference sequence). Deletions cut 3 bases from V and 3 bases from J, with 5 bases between. CDR3 sequence: CASSESDTEAFF. The CDR3 DNA follows: TGCGCCAGCAGTGAATCGGACACTGAAGCTTTCTTT.

The rearrangement joins TRBV6-5 to TRBJ2-4, with TRBD2 matching 8 bases. Germline lookup yields CDR1 MNHEY and CDR2 SVGAGI. The V gene end was trimmed by 2 bases and the J gene end by 5 bases; junction bases not matched to a gene: 2. The CDR3 contains 14 residues. CDR3 bases: TGTGCCAGCAGTTACAGCGGGGGAGAAAACATTCAGTACTTC. It codes for CASSYSGGENIQYF.